Included here is one T cell receptor (beta chain) sequence, with context. An end of the junction differs from the germline gene, which may be a read error. This record belongs to a study of blood T cell repertoires in COVID-19. The CDR3 is made up of 11 amino acids. Per germline, CDR1 MDHEN and CDR2 SYDVKM. Assay used: immunoSEQ multiplex PCR; TCRdb lists only in-frame clones, some missing. Of under 200,000 clones listed, more than 75% are singletons. This TCR came from a woman in her fifties or sixties with COVID-19, enrolled during active disease. Sequenced: peripheral blood. This chain links TRBV28 with TRBJ1-2, with TRBD1 identical over 8 bases. The CDR3 protein is CASSSPAQGAF. CDR3 nucleotides: TGTGCCAGCAGTTCTCCCGCACAGGGGGCCTTC.